These T cell receptor beta chains were read from a single sample in a study of cytomegalovirus exposure and HLA in healthy donors. Using immunoSEQ multiplex PCR, the repertoire was profiled, and TCRdb retains in-frame clones only, with some absent. The table has under 150,000 clones, 60% to 85% seen once; the top ten hold approximately 1.7%. The sample consisted of PBMCs. The source is a middle-aged woman in good health and CMV-seronegative. The CDR3 runs from the conserved cysteine through the conserved F or W. The D gene is left open where the match is weak. The size entry is marked missing in some rows and otherwise reads once, few, many or a size class.

D: TRBD1; J: TRBJ1-2; V: TRBV27; size: once; CDR3: CASGTGGHYGYTF; DNA: TGTGCCAGCGGGACAGGGGGCCACTATGGCTACACCTTC
D: TRBD2; J: TRBJ2-5; V: TRBV7-9; size: -; CDR3: CASSSPLAGGLETQYF; DNA: TGTGCCAGCAGCTCTCCCCTTGCGGGGGGGTTGGAGACCCAGTACTTC
D: TRBD1; J: TRBJ1-2; V: TRBV6-5; size: -; CDR3: CASRHPGGAGGYTF; DNA: TGTGCCAGCAGACACCCAGGGGGCGCGGGCGGCTACACCTTC
D: TRBD1; J: TRBJ2-1; V: TRBV27; size: -; CDR3: CASSKPGQHRNEQFF; DNA: TGTGCCAGCAGTAAACCGGGACAGCATCGGAATGAGCAGTTCTTC
D: -; J: TRBJ1-1; V: TRBV4-1; size: -; CDR3: CASSQEGLYEAFF; DNA: TGCGCCAGCAGCCAAGAGGGGCTTTATGAAGCTTTCTTT
D: TRBD2; J: TRBJ2-3; V: TRBV2; size: -; CDR3: CASRRGREYTDTQYF; DNA: TGTGCCAGCCGGAGAGGGCGGGAGTACACAGATACGCAGTATTTT
D: -; J: TRBJ2-6; V: TRBV7-2; size: -; CDR3: CASSPYSSGANVLTF; DNA: TGTGCCAGCAGCCCCTACAGTTCTGGGGCCAACGTCCTGACTTTC
D: -; J: TRBJ1-1; V: TRBV4-1; size: -; CDR3: CASSQDHGSPEAFF; DNA: TGCGCCAGCAGCCAAGATCACGGTAGTCCTGAAGCTTTCTTT
D: -; J: TRBJ2-6; V: TRBV27; size: -; CDR3: CASSSGVTSGANVLTF; DNA: TGTGCCAGCAGTTCGGGGGTGACCTCTGGGGCCAACGTCCTGACTTTC
D: TRBD1; J: TRBJ2-7; V: TRBV6-1; size: -; CDR3: CASSEGVNRGDLSYEQYF; DNA: TGTGCCAGCAGTGAAGGTGTTAACAGGGGAGATCTCTCCTACGAGCAGTACTTC
D: TRBD1; J: TRBJ1-1; V: TRBV14; size: few; CDR3: CASSHRGGTGGTEAFF; DNA: TGTGCCAGCAGCCATAGAGGAGGGACAGGGGGGACTGAAGCTTTCTTT
D: TRBD1; J: TRBJ2-7; V: TRBV28; size: -; CDR3: CASSSYPGTGIYEQYF; DNA: TGTGCCAGCAGTTCGTATCCCGGGACAGGGATTTACGAGCAGTACTTC
D: TRBD2; J: TRBJ2-7; V: TRBV28; size: -; CDR3: CASSLGGLAESYEQYF; DNA: TGTGCCAGCAGCTTAGGTGGACTAGCGGAAAGCTACGAGCAGTACTTC
D: TRBD2; J: TRBJ2-1; V: TRBV30; size: -; CDR3: CAWSVDPASGNEQFF; DNA: TGTGCCTGGAGTGTGGACCCGGCTAGCGGGAATGAGCAGTTCTTC
D: TRBD2; J: TRBJ2-2; V: TRBV19; size: once; CDR3: CASRPGTSGTGELFF; DNA: TGTGCCAGTAGACCCGGGACTAGCGGGACCGGGGAGCTGTTTTTT
D: TRBD2; J: TRBJ2-1; V: TRBV4-1; size: -; CDR3: CASSQGGGLSEQFF; DNA: TGCGCCAGCAGCCAAGGGGGGGGACTCAGTGAGCAGTTCTTC
D: -; J: TRBJ1-5; V: TRBV28; size: few; CDR3: CASSFGDPGSNQPQHF; DNA: TGTGCCAGCAGTTTTGGTGATCCGGGAAGCAATCAGCCCCAGCATTTT
D: -; J: TRBJ2-2; V: TRBV2; size: -; CDR3: CARHKGVNTGELFF; DNA: TGTGCCAGACATAAGGGGGTGAACACCGGGGAGCTGTTTTTT
D: -; J: TRBJ2-2; V: TRBV12-5; size: few; CDR3: CASGLDSGELFF; DNA: TGTGCTAGTGGTTTGGACTCCGGGGAGCTGTTTTTT
D: -; J: TRBJ2-5; V: TRBV9; size: -; CDR3: CASSARLMAQETQYF; DNA: TGTGCCAGCAGCGCCAGATTGATGGCTCAAGAGACCCAGTACTTC
D: -; J: TRBJ2-5; V: TRBV28; size: -; CDR3: CASSSWRRDSKETQYF; DNA: TGTGCCAGCAGCTCTTGGCGTCGGGACTCTAAAGAGACCCAGTACTTC
D: TRBD1; J: TRBJ1-5; V: TRBV7-2; size: once; CDR3: CASSPTGGNNQPQHF; DNA: TGTGCCAGCAGCCCAACAGGGGGGAACAATCAGCCCCAGCATTTT
D: TRBD2; J: TRBJ2-7; V: TRBV27; size: -; CDR3: CASSLWEGGPLEQYF; DNA: TGTGCCAGCAGTTTATGGGAGGGAGGGCCCCTCGAGCAGTACTTC
D: TRBD1; J: TRBJ2-7; V: TRBV7-8; size: -; CDR3: CASSKGQGVYEQYF; DNA: TGTGCCAGCAGCAAGGGACAGGGGGTCTACGAGCAGTACTTC
D: -; J: TRBJ1-5; V: TRBV6-5; size: -; CDR3: CASARQVDQPQHF; DNA: TGTGCCAGCGCTCGACAGGTGGATCAGCCCCAGCATTTT
D: -; J: TRBJ1-6; V: TRBV28; size: -; CDR3: CATRAQTYNSPLHF; DNA: TGTGCCACCAGAGCGCAAACCTATAATTCACCCCTCCACTTT
D: TRBD2; J: TRBJ2-5; V: TRBV29-1; size: -; CDR3: CSASPSGRYQETQYF; DNA: TGCAGCGCTTCCCCTAGCGGGAGGTATCAAGAGACCCAGTACTTC
D: -; J: TRBJ1-1; V: TRBV18; size: -; CDR3: CASSPLTGEGVAFF; DNA: TGTGCCAGCTCACCATTGACAGGTGAAGGGGTAGCTTTCTTT
D: TRBD1; J: TRBJ2-7; V: TRBV27; size: -; CDR3: CASSNWGGTGVGEQYF; DNA: TGTGCCAGCAGCAATTGGGGGGGGACAGGGGTAGGTGAGCAGTACTTC
D: TRBD1; J: TRBJ1-2; V: TRBV19; size: -; CDR3: CASSPSGTGTNYGYTF; DNA: TGTGCCAGTAGTCCCTCCGGGACAGGCACTAACTATGGCTACACCTTC
D: TRBD2; J: TRBJ2-5; V: TRBV7-2; size: few; CDR3: CASSLWSGLASQETQYF; DNA: TGTGCCAGCAGCTTATGGTCGGGACTAGCTAGTCAAGAGACCCAGTACTTC
D: -; J: TRBJ2-5; V: TRBV7-9; size: -; CDR3: CASSLGGLGQETQYF; DNA: TGTGCCAGCAGCTTAGGAGGGTTGGGGCAAGAGACCCAGTACTTC
D: TRBD2; J: TRBJ2-7; V: TRBV4-1; size: -; CDR3: CASSQDWGTTSYEQYF; DNA: TGCGCCAGCAGCCAAGATTGGGGGACTACCTCCTACGAGCAGTACTTT
D: TRBD2; J: TRBJ2-1; V: TRBV27; size: once; CDR3: CASSALSAGDSNEQFF; DNA: TGTGCCAGCAGTGCCCTGAGCGCGGGAGACAGCAATGAGCAGTTCTTC
D: -; J: TRBJ1-2; V: TRBV9; size: -; CDR3: CASSPQGTGGLGYTF; DNA: TGTGCCAGCAGCCCCCAAGGTACAGGAGGGCTCGGCTACACCTTC
D: -; J: TRBJ1-1; V: TRBV19; size: -; CDR3: CASSQQGVVTEAFF; DNA: TGTGCCAGTAGTCAACAGGGTGTGGTCACTGAAGCTTTCTTT